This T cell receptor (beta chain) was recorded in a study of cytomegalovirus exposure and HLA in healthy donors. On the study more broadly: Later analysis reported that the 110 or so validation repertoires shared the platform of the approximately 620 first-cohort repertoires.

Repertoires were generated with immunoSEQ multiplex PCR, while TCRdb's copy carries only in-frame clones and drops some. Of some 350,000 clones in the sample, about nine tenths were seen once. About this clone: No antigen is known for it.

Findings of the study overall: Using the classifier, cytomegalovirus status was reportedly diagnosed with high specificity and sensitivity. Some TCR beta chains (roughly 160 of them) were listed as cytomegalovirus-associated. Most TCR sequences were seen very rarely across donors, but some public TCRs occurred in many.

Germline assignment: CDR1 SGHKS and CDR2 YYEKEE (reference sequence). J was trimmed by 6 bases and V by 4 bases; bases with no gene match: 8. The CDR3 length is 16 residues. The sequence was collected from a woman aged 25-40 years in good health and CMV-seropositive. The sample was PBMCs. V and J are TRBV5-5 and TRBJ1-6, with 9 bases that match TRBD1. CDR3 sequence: CASSRRTGEFNSPLHF. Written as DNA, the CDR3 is TGTGCCAGCAGCCGACGGACAGGGGAATTTAATTCACCCCTCCACTTT.